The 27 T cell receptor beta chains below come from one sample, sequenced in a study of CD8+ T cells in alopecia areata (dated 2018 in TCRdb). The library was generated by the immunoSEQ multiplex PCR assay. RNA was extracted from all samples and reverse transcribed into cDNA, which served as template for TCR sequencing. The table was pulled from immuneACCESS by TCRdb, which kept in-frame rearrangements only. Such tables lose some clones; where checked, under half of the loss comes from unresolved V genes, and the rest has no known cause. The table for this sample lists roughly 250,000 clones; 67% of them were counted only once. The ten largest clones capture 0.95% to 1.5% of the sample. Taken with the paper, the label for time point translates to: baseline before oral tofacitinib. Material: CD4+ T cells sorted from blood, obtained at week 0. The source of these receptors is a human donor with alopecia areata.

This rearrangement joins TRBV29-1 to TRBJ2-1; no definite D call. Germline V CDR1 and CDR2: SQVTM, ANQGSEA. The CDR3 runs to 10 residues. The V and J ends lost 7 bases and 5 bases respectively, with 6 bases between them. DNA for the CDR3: TGCAGCGGTGCCCACAATGAGCAGTTCTTC. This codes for CSGAHNEQFF.

The DNA for the CDR3 is TGCGCCAGCAGCTTGGCCCCGGTGAACACTGAAGCTTTCTTT. Translating it yields CASSLAPVNTEAFF. V gene TRBV5-1 combines with J gene TRBJ1-1; D remains unclear. Looked up from germline, CDR1 is SGHRS and CDR2 is YFSETQ. V shed 0 bases and J shed 0 bases, with 6 bases lying between them. The CDR3 sequence is 14 residues long.

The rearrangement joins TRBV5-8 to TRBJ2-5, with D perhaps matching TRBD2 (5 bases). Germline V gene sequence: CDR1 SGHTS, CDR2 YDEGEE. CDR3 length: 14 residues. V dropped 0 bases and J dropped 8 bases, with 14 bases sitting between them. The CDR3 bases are TGTGCCAGCAGCTTGGACTTGTCTCGGGGTACCCAGTACTTC. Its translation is CASSLDLSRGTQYF.

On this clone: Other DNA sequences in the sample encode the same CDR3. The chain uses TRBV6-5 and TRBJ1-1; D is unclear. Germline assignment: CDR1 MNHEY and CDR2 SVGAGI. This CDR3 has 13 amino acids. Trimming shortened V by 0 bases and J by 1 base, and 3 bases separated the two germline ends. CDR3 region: CASSYSTNTEAFF. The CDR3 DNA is TGTGCCAGCAGTTACTCCACGAACACTGAAGCTTTCTTT.

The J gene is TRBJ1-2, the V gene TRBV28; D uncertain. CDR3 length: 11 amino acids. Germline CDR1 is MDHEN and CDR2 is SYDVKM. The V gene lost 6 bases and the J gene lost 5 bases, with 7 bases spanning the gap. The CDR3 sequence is CASRTVYGYTF. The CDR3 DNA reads TGTGCCAGCAGGACGGTTTATGGCTACACCTTC.

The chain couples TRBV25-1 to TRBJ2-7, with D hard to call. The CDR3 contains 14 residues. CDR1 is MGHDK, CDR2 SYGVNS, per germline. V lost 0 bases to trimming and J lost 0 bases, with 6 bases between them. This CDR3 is CASSEYNSSYEQYF. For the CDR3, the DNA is TGTGCCAGCAGTGAATATAACAGCTCCTACGAGCAGTACTTC.

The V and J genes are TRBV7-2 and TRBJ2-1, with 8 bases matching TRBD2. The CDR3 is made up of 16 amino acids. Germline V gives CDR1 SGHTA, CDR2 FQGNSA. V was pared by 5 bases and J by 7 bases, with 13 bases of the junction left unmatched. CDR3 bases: TGTGCCAGCAGCCCTCATGGGGGACTAGGACGGAATGAGCAGTTCTTC. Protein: CASSPHGGLGRNEQFF.

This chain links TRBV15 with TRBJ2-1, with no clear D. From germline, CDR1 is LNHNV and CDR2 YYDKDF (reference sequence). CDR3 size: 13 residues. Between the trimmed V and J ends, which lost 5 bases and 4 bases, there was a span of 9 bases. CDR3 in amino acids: CATSAPFYNEQFF. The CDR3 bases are TGTGCCACCAGCGCACCCTTTTACAATGAGCAGTTCTTC.

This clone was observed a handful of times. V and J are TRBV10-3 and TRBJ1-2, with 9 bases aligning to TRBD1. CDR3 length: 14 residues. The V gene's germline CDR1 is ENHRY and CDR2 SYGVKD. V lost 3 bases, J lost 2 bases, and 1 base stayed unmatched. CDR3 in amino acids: CAISEGTGNYGYTF. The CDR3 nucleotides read TGTGCCATCAGTGAAGGGACAGGGAACTATGGCTACACCTTC.

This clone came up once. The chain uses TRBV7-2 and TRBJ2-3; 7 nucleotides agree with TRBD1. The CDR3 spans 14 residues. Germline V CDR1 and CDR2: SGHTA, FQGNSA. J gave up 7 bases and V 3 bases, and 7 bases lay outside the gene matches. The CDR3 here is CASSFDRVSYTQYF. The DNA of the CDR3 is TGTGCCAGCAGCTTTGACAGGGTCTCGTATACGCAGTATTTT.

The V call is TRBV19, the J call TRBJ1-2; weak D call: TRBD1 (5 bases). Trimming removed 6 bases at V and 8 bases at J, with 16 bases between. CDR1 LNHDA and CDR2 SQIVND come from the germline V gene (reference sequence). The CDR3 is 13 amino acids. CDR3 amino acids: CASRTGTPNGYTF. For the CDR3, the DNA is TGTGCCAGTAGAACCGGGACTCCAAACGGCTACACCTTC.

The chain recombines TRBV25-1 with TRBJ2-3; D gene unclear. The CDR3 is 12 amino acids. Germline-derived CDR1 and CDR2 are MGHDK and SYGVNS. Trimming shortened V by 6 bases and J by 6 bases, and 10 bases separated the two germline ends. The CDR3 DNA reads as TGTGCCAGCAGCCAAGAAGGGGATACGCAGTATTTT. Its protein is CASSQEGDTQYF.

CDR3 loop: CAWSVDRNTQYF. DNA of the CDR3: TGTGCCTGGAGTGTAGACAGGAATACGCAGTATTTT. The rearrangement joins TRBV30 to TRBJ2-3; D may be TRBD1 (6 bases). The V and J ends lost 0 bases and 7 bases respectively, with 8 bases between them. There are 12 residues in the CDR3. Per germline, CDR1 GTSNPN and CDR2 SVGIG (reference sequence).

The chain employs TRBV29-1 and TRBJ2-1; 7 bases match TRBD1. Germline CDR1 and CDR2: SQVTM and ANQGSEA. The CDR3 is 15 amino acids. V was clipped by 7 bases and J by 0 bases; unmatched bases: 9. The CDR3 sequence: CSGKKDRSSYNEQFF. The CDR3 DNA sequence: TGCAGCGGAAAGAAGGACAGGAGCTCCTACAATGAGCAGTTCTTC.

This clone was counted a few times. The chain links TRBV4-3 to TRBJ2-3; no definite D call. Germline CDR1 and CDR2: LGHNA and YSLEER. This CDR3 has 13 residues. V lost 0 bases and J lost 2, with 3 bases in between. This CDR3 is CASSQEDTDTQYF. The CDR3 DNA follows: TGCGCCAGCAGCCAAGAAGACACAGATACGCAGTATTTT.

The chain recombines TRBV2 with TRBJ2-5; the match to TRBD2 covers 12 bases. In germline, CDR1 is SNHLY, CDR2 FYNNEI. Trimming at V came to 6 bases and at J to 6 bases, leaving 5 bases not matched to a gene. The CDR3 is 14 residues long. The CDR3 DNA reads TGTGCCAGCAGCCCTAGCGGGGGGGCGCAGACCCAGTACTTC. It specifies CASSPSGGAQTQYF.

The CDR3 is CASSLGQWTSGNTIYF. The DNA for the CDR3 is TGTGCCAGCAGCTTAGGACAGTGGACCTCTGGAAACACCATATATTTT. V usage is TRBV11-2 and J usage is TRBJ1-3; TRBD1 might be the D (5 bases). Per germline, CDR1 SGHAT and CDR2 FQNNGV. Trimming took off 1 base at V and 0 bases at J, with 10 bases between the two ends. The CDR3 has 16 amino acids.

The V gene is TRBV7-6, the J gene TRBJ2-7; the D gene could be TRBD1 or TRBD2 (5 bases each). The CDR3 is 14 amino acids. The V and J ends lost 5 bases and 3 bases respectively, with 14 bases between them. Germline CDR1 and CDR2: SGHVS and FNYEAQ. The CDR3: CASSPGRKGYEQYF. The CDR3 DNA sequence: TGTGCCAGCAGCCCGGGACGGAAAGGCTACGAGCAGTACTTC. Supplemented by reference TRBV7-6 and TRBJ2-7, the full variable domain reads GAGVSQSPRYKVTKRGQDVALRCDPISGHVSLYWYRQALGQGPEFLTYFNYEAQQDKSGLPNDRFSAERPEGSISTLTIQRTEQRDSAMYRCASSPGRKGYEQYFGPGTRLTVT.

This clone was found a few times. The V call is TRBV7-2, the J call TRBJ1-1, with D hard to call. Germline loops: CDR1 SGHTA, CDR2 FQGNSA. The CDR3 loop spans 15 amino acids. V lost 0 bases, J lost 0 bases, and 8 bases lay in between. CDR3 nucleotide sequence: TGTGCCAGCAGCTTAGCTCCTCAAGTGAACACTGAAGCTTTCTTT. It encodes CASSLAPQVNTEAFF.

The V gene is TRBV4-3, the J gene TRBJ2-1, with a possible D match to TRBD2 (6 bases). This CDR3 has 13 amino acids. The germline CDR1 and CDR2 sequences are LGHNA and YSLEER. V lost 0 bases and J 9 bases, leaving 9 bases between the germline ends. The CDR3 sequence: CASSQDQEGEQFF. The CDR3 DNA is TGCGCCAGCAGCCAAGATCAGGAGGGTGAGCAGTTCTTC.

The CDR3 DNA sequence: TGCGCCAGCAGCTTGCGGGCTGAACCGAATAATTCACCCCTCCACTTT. Amino acids: CASSLRAEPNNSPLHF. This sequence joins TRBV5-1 and TRBJ1-6; unclear D gene. Per the germline V gene, CDR1 is SGHRS and CDR2 is YFSETQ. The CDR3 loop spans 16 amino acids. The germline V and J ends were trimmed by 1 base and 5 bases, with 13 bases remaining between them.

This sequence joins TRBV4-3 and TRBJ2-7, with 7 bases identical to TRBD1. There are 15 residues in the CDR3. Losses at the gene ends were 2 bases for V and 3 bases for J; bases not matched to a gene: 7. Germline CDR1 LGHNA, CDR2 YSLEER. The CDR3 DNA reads TGCGCCAGCAGCCAATGGACAGGATCCTTCTACGAGCAGTACTTC. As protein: CASSQWTGSFYEQYF.

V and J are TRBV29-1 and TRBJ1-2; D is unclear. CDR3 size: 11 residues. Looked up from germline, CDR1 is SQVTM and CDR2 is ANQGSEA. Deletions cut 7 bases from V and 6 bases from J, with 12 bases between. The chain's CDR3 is CSALALDGYTF. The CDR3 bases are TGCAGCGCCCTCGCGCTGGATGGCTACACCTTC.

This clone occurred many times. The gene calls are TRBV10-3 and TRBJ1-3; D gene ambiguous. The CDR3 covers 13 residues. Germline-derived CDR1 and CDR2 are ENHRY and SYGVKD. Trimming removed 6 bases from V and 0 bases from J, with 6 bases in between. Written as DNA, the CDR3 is TGTGCCATCAGGGCCCCCTCTGGAAACACCATATATTTT. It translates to CAIRAPSGNTIYF.

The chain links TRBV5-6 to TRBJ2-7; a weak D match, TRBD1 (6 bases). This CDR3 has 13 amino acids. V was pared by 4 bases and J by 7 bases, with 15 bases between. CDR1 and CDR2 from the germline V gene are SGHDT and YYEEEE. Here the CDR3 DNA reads TGTGCCAGCAGCGTCTCAGGGGCGAAAGAGCAGTACTTC. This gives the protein CASSVSGAKEQYF.

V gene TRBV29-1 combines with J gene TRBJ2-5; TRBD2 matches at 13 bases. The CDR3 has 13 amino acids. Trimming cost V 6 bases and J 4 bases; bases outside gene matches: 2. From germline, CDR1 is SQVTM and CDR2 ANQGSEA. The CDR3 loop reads CSVLAGGRETQYF. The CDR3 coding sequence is TGCAGCGTACTAGCGGGGGGGCGAGAGACCCAGTACTTC.

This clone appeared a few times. CDR3 bases: TGTGCCAGCAGTGCGCAAGGGGAGATAGTCGCTGAAGCTTTCTTT. Protein: CASSAQGEIVAEAFF. This rearrangement joins TRBV2 to TRBJ1-1; a possible D gene is TRBD1 (5 bases). CDR3 length: 15 residues. Germline CDR1 and CDR2: SNHLY and FYNNEI. Trimming left V 4 bases short and J 6 bases short, with 18 bases between.